Below, 8 T cell receptor beta chains from the same sample are listed, as sequenced in a study of STAT3 mutations in large granular lymphocyte leukemia. These receptors have no identified antigens. Study-wide points: Every T-cell large granular lymphocyte leukemia patient had at least one immunodominant TCR beta clonotype.

TCRdb keeps only in-frame clones here, not all; method: immunoSEQ multiplex PCR. The sample has 12,000 or so clones, approximately 83% seen once. The material sequenced was peripheral blood mononuclear cells. Receptors originate from a man of 80 years or more with T-cell large granular lymphocyte leukemia. Some clones in this sample may be carry-over from other donors' samples.

This sequence joins TRBV4-1 and TRBJ2-3; no reliable D call. The V end was cut by 1 base, the J end by 0 bases, with 8 bases between. The CDR3 contains 15 residues. Germline CDR1 is MGHRA and CDR2 is YSYEKL. For the CDR3, the DNA is TGCGCCAGCAGCCAAGGGGGTACTAGCACAGATACGCAGTATTTT. This translates into CASSQGGTSTDTQYF.

The chain joins TRBV5-1 to TRBJ1-2; maybe TRBD1 (6 bases). The length of the CDR3 is 15 residues. Deletions cut 4 bases from V and 0 bases from J, with 13 bases between. The germline V gene encodes CDR1 SGHRS and CDR2 YFSETQ. Here the CDR3 reads CASSRGTPANYGYTF. Here the CDR3 DNA reads TGCGCCAGCAGCCGGGGGACACCAGCTAACTATGGCTACACCTTC.

This clone was observed a single time. The V call is TRBV5-4, the J call TRBJ1-6, with 9 positions matching TRBD1. The CDR3 is 14 amino acids. V trimming: 4 bases; J trimming: 10 bases; junction bases outside the gene matches: 6. CDR1 and CDR2 from the germline V gene are SGHNT and YYREEE (reference sequence). The CDR3 DNA is TGTGCCAGCAGCACCGGGACAGGGTGGTCACCCCTCCACTTT. It encodes CASSTGTGWSPLHF.

The chain uses TRBV30 and TRBJ2-5; D tentatively fits TRBD1 or TRBD2 (5 bases each). V was trimmed by 0 bases and J by 5 bases, leaving 10 bases between them. This CDR3 has 13 residues. The V gene's germline CDR1 is GTSNPN and CDR2 SVGIG (reference sequence). The CDR3 DNA follows: TGTGCCTGGAGTGTCCGCAGGGAGGAGACCCAGTACTTC. It codes for CAWSVRREETQYF.

V usage is TRBV7-2 and J usage is TRBJ2-5; 7 bases map to TRBD1. CDR3 length equals 14 residues. In germline, CDR1 is SGHTA, CDR2 FQGNSA. J lost 4 bases, V lost 6 bases, and 8 bases had no gene match. CDR3: CASSSQTGLETQYF. CDR3 sequence (DNA): TGTGCCAGCAGTTCCCAGACAGGGTTAGAGACCCAGTACTTC.

The genes are TRBV9 and TRBJ1-2; D not resolved. This CDR3 is 15 amino acids long. V was cut by 2 bases and J by 0 bases, with 11 bases left in between. CDR1 is SGDLS, CDR2 YYNGEE, per germline. The CDR3 is CASSVGQTPNYGYTF. The CDR3 DNA sequence: TGTGCCAGCAGCGTCGGTCAGACCCCTAACTATGGCTACACCTTC.

The rearrangement uses TRBV5-1 and TRBJ2-2; tentative D call: TRBD2 (7 bases). Trimming took off 2 bases at V and 5 bases at J, with 16 bases between the two ends. Germline CDR1 is SGHRS and CDR2 is YFSETQ. The length of the CDR3 is 16 residues. The CDR3, as DNA: TGCGCCAGCAGCTTATCGGGGGGCCCTAGTACCGGGGAGCTGTTTTTT. Its translation: CASSLSGGPSTGELFF. Filled out from reference TRBV5-1 and TRBJ2-2, the complete variable domain reads KAGVTQTPRYLIKTRGQQVTLSCSPISGHRSVSWYQQTPGQGLQFLFEYFSETQRNKGNFPGRFSGRQFSNSRSEMNVSTLELGDSALYLCASSLSGGPSTGELFFGEGSRLTVL.

The chain links TRBV30 to TRBJ1-4; TRBD1 matches 10 bases. Germline V gene data show CDR1 as GTSNPN and CDR2 as SVGIG (reference sequence). The CDR3 spans 14 residues. V gave up 0 bases and J gave up 8 bases; unmatched junction bases: 3. The CDR3 here is CAWSVLGQGEKLFF. The CDR3 DNA is TGTGCCTGGAGTGTATTGGGACAGGGGGAAAAACTGTTTTTT.